This TCR beta chain was sequenced for a study of T-cell memory formation after mild COVID-19. Regarding the study as a whole: Those CD4+ clones that contracted were mainly in CM and EM (CD8+ ones in EMRA). Unconfirmed was the SARS-CoV-2 specificity of second-wave clones that peaked on day 37.

TCRdb called the 5' RACE reads again in MiXCR, with one record for every CDR3 protein. The table lists about 350,000 distinct CDR3 sequences, approximately 13% of them singletons. With regard to this clonotype: The antigen is not known.

This CDR3 has 15 amino acids. Germline V gives CDR1 LGHNA, CDR2 YSLEER. Between the trimmed V and J ends, which lost 0 bases and 7 bases, there was a span of 13 bases. J is TRBJ1-5 and V is TRBV4-3, with unresolved D. The origin of this receptor is a man younger than 35 who had mild COVID-19 (a few samples of this study predate the infection). Cell type and time point are not known. The sample taken for sequencing was PBMCs or a T cell subset sorted from them (not recorded which). DNA of the CDR3: TGCGCCAGCAGCCAAGATGTGTTGGGCCCGCAGCCCCAGCATTTT. Protein: CASSQDVLGPQPQHF.